The clone carrying this TCR beta chain has a handful of counts. Time point given: patch test 1, 2 weeks after DPC sensitization. Described treatment: therapeutic diphenylcyclopropenone sensitization with weekly scalp DPC. The source of the sample is a study of human T cells and chemical hapten exposure. Germline V gene data show CDR1 as SGHTA and CDR2 as FQGNSA. The CDR3 length is 16 residues. V dropped 4 bases and J dropped 3 bases, with 16 bases sitting between them. One entry per CDR3 protein, called by TCRdb with MiXCR from the RACE reads. The data contain 350,000 or so distinct CDR3 sequences, under 8% of them singletons.

This TCR was sampled from a woman between 18 and 29 years old with alopecia areata. Some clones in this sample may be carry-over from other donors' samples. The sample was whole blood, taken in connection with sensitization to the hapten diphenylcyclopropenone (DPC). V and J are TRBV7-2 and TRBJ1-3; TRBD1 is a possible D gene (5 bases). This CDR3 reads CASSSRGPPNGNTIYF. In DNA, the CDR3 is TGTGCCAGCAGCTCCCGGGGACCTCCTAATGGAAACACCATATATTTT.